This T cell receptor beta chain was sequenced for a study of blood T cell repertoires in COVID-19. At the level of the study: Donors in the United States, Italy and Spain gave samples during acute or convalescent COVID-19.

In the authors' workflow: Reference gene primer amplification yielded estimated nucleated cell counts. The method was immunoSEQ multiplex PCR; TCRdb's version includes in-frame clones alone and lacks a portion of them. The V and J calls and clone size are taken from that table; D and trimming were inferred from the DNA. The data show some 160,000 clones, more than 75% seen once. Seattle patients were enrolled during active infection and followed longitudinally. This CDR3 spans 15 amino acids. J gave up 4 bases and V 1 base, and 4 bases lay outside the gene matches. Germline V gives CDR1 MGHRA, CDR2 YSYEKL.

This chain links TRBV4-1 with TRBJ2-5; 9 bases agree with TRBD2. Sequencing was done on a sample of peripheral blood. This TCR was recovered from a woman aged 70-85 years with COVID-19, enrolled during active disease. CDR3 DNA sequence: TGCGCCAGCAGCCAAGCCGGGACTAGCAGAGAGACCCAGTACTTC. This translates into CASSQAGTSRETQYF.